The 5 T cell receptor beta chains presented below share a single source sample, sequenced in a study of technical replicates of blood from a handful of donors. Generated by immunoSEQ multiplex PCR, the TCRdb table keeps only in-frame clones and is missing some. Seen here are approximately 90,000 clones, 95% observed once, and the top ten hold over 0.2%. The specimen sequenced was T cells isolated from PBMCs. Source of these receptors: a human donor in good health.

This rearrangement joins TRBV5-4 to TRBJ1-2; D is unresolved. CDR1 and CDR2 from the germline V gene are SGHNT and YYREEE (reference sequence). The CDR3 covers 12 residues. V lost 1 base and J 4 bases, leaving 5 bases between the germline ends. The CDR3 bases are TGTGCCAGCAGCTTGAGTAGCTATGGCTACACCTTC. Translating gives CASSLSSYGYTF. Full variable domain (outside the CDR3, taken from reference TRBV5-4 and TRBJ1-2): ETGVTQSPTHLIKTRGQQVTLRCSSQSGHNTVSWYQQALGQGPQFIFQYYREEENGRGNFPPRFSGLQFPNYSSELNVNALELDDSALYLCASSLSSYGYTFGSGTRLTVV.

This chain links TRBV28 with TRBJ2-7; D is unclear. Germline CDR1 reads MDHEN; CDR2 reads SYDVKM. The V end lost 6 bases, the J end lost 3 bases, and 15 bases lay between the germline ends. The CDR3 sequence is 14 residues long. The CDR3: CASRSFGEIYEQYF. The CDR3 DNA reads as TGTGCCAGCAGGTCGTTCGGAGAGATCTACGAGCAGTACTTC.

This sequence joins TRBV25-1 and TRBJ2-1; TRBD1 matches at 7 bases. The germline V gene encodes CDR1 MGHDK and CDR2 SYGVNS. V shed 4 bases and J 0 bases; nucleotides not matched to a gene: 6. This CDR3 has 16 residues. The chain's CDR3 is CASSGPGQTSYNEQFF. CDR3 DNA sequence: TGTGCCAGCAGTGGACCGGGACAGACCTCCTACAATGAGCAGTTCTTC.

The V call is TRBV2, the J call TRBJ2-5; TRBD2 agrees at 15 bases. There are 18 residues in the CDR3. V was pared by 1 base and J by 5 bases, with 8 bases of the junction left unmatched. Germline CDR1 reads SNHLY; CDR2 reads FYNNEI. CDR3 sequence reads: CASSEGTSGRAGWETQYF. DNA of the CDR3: TGTGCCAGCAGTGAAGGGACTAGCGGGAGGGCCGGGTGGGAGACCCAGTACTTC.

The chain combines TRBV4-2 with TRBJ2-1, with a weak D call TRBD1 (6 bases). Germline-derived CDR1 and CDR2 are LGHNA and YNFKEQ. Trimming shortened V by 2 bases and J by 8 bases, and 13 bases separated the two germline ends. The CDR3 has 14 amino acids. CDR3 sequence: CASSQPETGYEQFF. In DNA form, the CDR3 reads TGTGCCAGCAGCCAACCGGAAACAGGGTATGAGCAGTTCTTC.